Listed here are 15 T cell receptor beta chains from one sample, sequenced in a study of T cell responses to AZD1222 COVID-19 vaccine. Here immunoSEQ multiplex PCR was the method, and the copy in TCRdb shows in-frame clones only, minus some. The data contain about 73,000 clones, less than 85% of them singletons. The input for sequencing was peripheral blood, taken 28 days after the second AZD1222 dose. The origin of the receptors is an adult who received the AZD1222 COVID-19 vaccine.

The rearrangement joins TRBV19 to TRBJ2-7; the match to TRBD2 covers 10 bases. The CDR3 contains 16 residues. The germline V gene has CDR1 LNHDA and CDR2 SQIVND (reference sequence). V lost 6 bases to trimming and J lost 5 bases; unmatched junction nucleotides: 13. In DNA, the CDR3 is TGTGCCAGTAGCAAGATCCTAGCGGGGGCCCTTGACGAGCAGTACTTC. Protein: CASSKILAGALDEQYF.

The gene calls are TRBV7-8 and TRBJ2-3; no clear D. Germline CDR1 SGHVS, CDR2 FQNEAQ. V was pared by 1 base and J by 5 bases, with 4 bases between. The CDR3 covers 12 residues. DNA of the CDR3: TGTGCCAGCAGCTTAGGTAGAGATACGCAGTATTTT. Its translation is CASSLGRDTQYF. Looking up the rest from reference TRBV7-8 and TRBJ2-3 gives the full variable domain: GAGVSQSPRYKVAKRGQDVALRCDPISGHVSLFWYQQALGQGPEFLTYFQNEAQLDKSGLPSDRFFAERPEGSVSTLKIQRTQQEDSAVYLCASSLGRDTQYFGPGTRLTVL.

This chain connects TRBV7-9 to TRBJ2-3, with D unresolved. CDR1 and CDR2 (germline): SEHNR, FQNEAQ (reference sequence). The CDR3 loop spans 13 amino acids. V was clipped by 5 bases and J by 2 bases, with 8 bases between them. As DNA, the CDR3 is TGTGCCAGCAGCCCGAAAGACACAGATACGCAGTATTTT. Translated, it gives CASSPKDTDTQYF.

The V call is TRBV30, the J call TRBJ1-6; 11 nucleotides agree with TRBD1. The V segment lost 2 bases and the J segment 11 bases; nucleotides outside the gene matches: 11. CDR3 size: 16 residues. Germline V CDR1 and CDR2: GTSNPN, SVGIG (reference sequence). The DNA of the CDR3 is TGTGCCTGGAGTATCGGACAGGGGGCGGGTATTGCACCCCTCCACTTT. This codes for CAWSIGQGAGIAPLHF.

This clone was found a few times. The CDR3 DNA sequence: TGTGCCAGCAGCGTGCACGGTGGGGGACCCTCCTACGAGCAGTACTTC. It is translated as CASSVHGGGPSYEQYF. V gene TRBV9 combines with J gene TRBJ2-7, with D possibly called TRBD1 or TRBD2 (5 bases each). V lost 2 bases and J lost 0, with 15 bases in between. Germline CDR1 and CDR2: SGDLS and YYNGEE. The length of the CDR3 is 16 residues.

The chain is built from TRBV3-1 (or the pseudogene TRBV3-2) and TRBJ2-1; no clear D gene. Germline V gene lookup returns CDR1 LGHDT and CDR2 YNNKEL (reference sequence). CDR3 length: 12 residues. Trimming removed 2 bases from V and 7 bases from J, with 6 bases in between. CDR3 in amino acids: CASSQPVNEQFF. The CDR3 nucleotides are TGTGCCAGCAGCCAACCAGTGAATGAGCAGTTCTTC.

The chain has TRBV10-2 and TRBJ2-2, with D tentatively TRBD1 (5 bases). The CDR3 runs 15 residues. CDR1 and CDR2 (germline): WSHSY, SAAADI. V lost 3 bases and J 2 bases, leaving 10 bases between the germline ends. In nucleotides, the CDR3 is TGCGCCAGCAGTGAATCAGGGCTCAACACCGGGGAGCTGTTTTTT. Its protein product is CASSESGLNTGELFF.

This chain links TRBV5-1 with TRBJ2-3; 8 bases fit TRBD1. The CDR3 spans 16 residues. Germline V gene sequence: CDR1 SGHRS, CDR2 YFSETQ. The J segment lost 2 bases and the V segment lost 3 bases, leaving 8 bases of the junction unmatched. CDR3 bases: TGCGCCAGCAGCTGGGGCGGGACAGGCGTCACAGATACGCAGTATTTT. This codes for CASSWGGTGVTDTQYF.

V is TRBV7-3 and J is TRBJ2-5; 7 nucleotides line up with TRBD2. CDR1 is SGHTA and CDR2 is FQGTGA in the germline V gene. Losses at the gene ends were 5 bases for V and 0 bases for J; bases not matched to a gene: 9. The CDR3 is 16 residues long. The CDR3 loop reads CASSPTPGLYQETQYF. The CDR3 DNA is TGTGCCAGCAGCCCCACCCCGGGACTATACCAAGAGACCCAGTACTTC.

The gene calls are TRBV5-1 and TRBJ2-3; tentative D call: TRBD1 (5 bases). The CDR3 totals 16 residues. CDR1 and CDR2 from the germline V gene are SGHRS and YFSETQ. Trimming took 4 bases from V and 4 from J, leaving 19 bases between them. As DNA, the CDR3 is TGCGCCAGCAGCACCGGACACCAAGGGGTGTCAGATACGCAGTATTTT. Its translation is CASSTGHQGVSDTQYF.

This rearrangement joins TRBV13 to TRBJ1-6; 8 positions agree with TRBD1. CDR1 and CDR2 (germline): PRHDT, FYEKMQ (reference sequence). V lost 4 bases to trimming and J lost 2 bases; unmatched junction nucleotides: 4. The CDR3 extends over 16 amino acids. CDR3 amino acids: CASSYDRGTYNSPLHF. CDR3 in DNA: TGTGCCAGCAGCTATGACAGGGGAACCTATAATTCACCCCTCCACTTT.

The chain links TRBV20-1 to TRBJ2-5; TRBD2 is a possible D gene (5 bases). The CDR3 runs 11 residues. Per the germline V gene, CDR1 is DFQATT and CDR2 is SNEGSKA (reference sequence). V was clipped by 8 bases and J by 2 bases, with 9 bases between them. The CDR3 sequence is CSKRRQETQYF. In nucleotides, the CDR3 is TGCAGTAAGCGGAGACAAGAGACCCAGTACTTC.

This clone occurred once. DNA for the CDR3: TGTGCCTGGAGCCTAATGGGAGGCTCCTACGAGCAGTACTTC. It is translated as CAWSLMGGSYEQYF. The chain uses TRBV30 and TRBJ2-7; weak D call: TRBD2 (6 bases). Deletions cut 3 bases from V and 0 bases from J, with 12 bases between. The CDR3 spans 14 residues. From germline, CDR1 is GTSNPN and CDR2 SVGIG (reference sequence).

The chain carries TRBV5-8 and TRBJ1-2; D gene ambiguous. CDR1 and CDR2 (germline): SGHTS, YDEGEE. V lost 0 bases and J 8 bases, leaving 8 bases between the germline ends. The CDR3 consists of 12 residues. CDR3 DNA: TGTGCCAGCAGCTTGGGGTACCGCGGCTACACCTTC. Translating it yields CASSLGYRGYTF.

The chain recombines TRBV7-2 with TRBJ2-2, with 7 bases identical to TRBD1. The CDR3 consists of 13 residues. The junction had 2 bases not matched to a gene; V was cut back by 5 bases and J by 5 bases. Germline V CDR1 and CDR2: SGHTA, FQGNSA. The CDR3 DNA reads as TGTGCCAGCAGCGGCAGGGGGACCGGGGAGCTGTTTTTT. This gives the protein CASSGRGTGELFF.